What follows describes a single T cell receptor beta chain. Its antigen is unknown. Some clones are missing from TCRdb's copy, which holds only in-frame ones; the method was immunoSEQ multiplex PCR. Of over 40,000 clones detected, 80% to 85% appear once; the ten largest clones hold about 4.5%. These data are taken from a study of OX40 agonist ivuxolimab in advanced cancers. Turning to the study itself: An agonistic human IgG2 monoclonal antibody against OX40 (CD134) was given. Head and neck, renal cell, melanoma or hepatocellular carcinoma were the cancers that dose-escalation patients had. Ivuxolimab was administered intravenously to patients at 0.01 to 10 mg/kg every 2 weeks. Whole-study results and caveats: By week 6 at 0.1 to 3.0 mg/kg, blood CD4+ and CD8+ T cells had expanded clonally.

The sequence came from an adult with an advanced solid tumor such as melanoma, head and neck, liver or kidney cancer. The input for sequencing was CD4+ or CD8+ T cells sorted from blood, taken in a trial of the OX40 agonist ivuxolimab.

The CDR3 nucleotides read TGTGCCAGCAGCCTTAGGGGGCTGGATCAGCCCCAGCATTTT. It translates to CASSLRGLDQPQHF. V gene TRBV7-8 combines with J gene TRBJ1-5; 7 bases agree with TRBD1. This CDR3 spans 14 amino acids. CDR1 is SGHVS and CDR2 is FQNEAQ in the germline V gene. The V gene end was trimmed by 5 bases and the J gene end by 5 bases; junction bases not matched to a gene: 6.